The clone carrying this T cell receptor (beta chain) was picked up a small number of times. The germline gives CDR1 MNHEY, CDR2 SVGEGT. V lost 3 bases to trimming and J lost 7 bases; unmatched junction nucleotides: 5. CDR3 length equals 16 residues. The record originates from a study of blood T cell repertoires in COVID-19. Study-level background: The cDNA or gDNA used as material had been derived from T cells, B-cell-depleted T cells, or PBMCs.

Profiling relied on immunoSEQ multiplex PCR, and the TCRdb table lists in-frame clones only, not all of them. The sample lists some 200,000 clones, 86% occurring once. What was sequenced was peripheral blood. This receptor was taken from a woman aged 70-85 years with acute or convalescent COVID-19. The chain recombines TRBV6-2 or TRBV6-3 with TRBJ2-1, with 14 bases aligning to TRBD2. CDR3 sequence: CASSYRLAGGRNEQFF. In nucleotides, the CDR3 is TGTGCCAGCAGTTATAGACTAGCGGGAGGGAGAAATGAGCAGTTCTTC.